This T cell receptor beta chain comes out of a study of T cells expressing NK-cell markers. Points from the study as a whole: Several donors' CD3+CD56-NKG2C+ cells were dominated by the same clonotypes.

Turning to this clonotype: Its target is not known.

TCRdb reanalyzed the 5' RACE reads and collapses them to one entry per CDR3 protein, without DNA. Here the sample table reports around 380,000 distinct CDR3 sequences. The sample comprised blood T cells: a sorted CD56 or NKG2C T cell subset, CD4+ or CD8+ T cells, or bulk PBMC T cells (not recorded which). This receptor was obtained from a woman aged 45-65 years in good health.

This CDR3 reads CSVGGANLNEQFF. This chain links TRBV29-1 with TRBJ2-1; TCRdb proposes TRBD1, but this gene call is untestable without DNA. The CDR3 length is 13 residues. Germline CDR1 SQVTM, CDR2 ANQGSEA.